A single sample gave rise to the 9 T cell receptor beta chains below, sequenced in a study of blood T cell repertoires in COVID-19. Data came from immunoSEQ multiplex PCR; TCRdb stores just in-frame clones and leaves some out. This table has 300,000 to 500,000 clones, approximately 85% appearing once. The specimen sequenced was PBMCs or T cells enriched from blood (not recorded which). Receptor source: a woman aged 40 to 50 with acute COVID-19.

The CDR3 sequence is CASKVGVTDTQYF. The CDR3 region has the DNA TGTGCCAGTAAGGTCGGGGTCACAGATACGCAGTATTTT. This chain connects TRBV19 to TRBJ2-3; D is perhaps TRBD2 (5 bases). Deletions cut 7 bases from V and 2 bases from J, with 10 bases between. The CDR3 contains 13 residues. CDR1 and CDR2 from the germline V gene are LNHDA and SQIVND (reference sequence).

V gene TRBV10-3 combines with J gene TRBJ1-3, with TRBD1 as a possible D gene (6 bases). Germline V CDR1 and CDR2: ENHRY, SYGVKD. V lost 10 bases, J lost 3 bases, and 19 bases lay in between. The CDR3 consists of 15 residues. DNA for the CDR3: TGTGCCACAAAGGACAGAACCATTCATGGAAACACCATATATTTT. It translates to CATKDRTIHGNTIYF.

The rearrangement uses TRBV5-1 and TRBJ1-1; TRBD1 might be the D (5 bases). The length of the CDR3 is 15 residues. Germline V gives CDR1 SGHRS, CDR2 YFSETQ. Trimming took off 0 bases at V and 1 base at J, with 10 bases between the two ends. The CDR3 nucleotides are TGCGCCAGCAGCTTGGCCGGGGGGTGGAACACTGAAGCTTTCTTT. Its translation: CASSLAGGWNTEAFF.

The genes are TRBV21-1 and TRBJ1-2; the table's TRBD1 call for D was not verified on the DNA. TRBV21-1 is classified as a pseudogene. This CDR3 comprises 13 residues. CDR3 DNA: TGTGCCAGTAGGACAGGAGCTAACTATGGCTACACCTTC. This gives the protein CASRTGANYGYTF.

CDR3 nucleotides: TGTGCCAGCAGCTTAGTAGCGGGGTTAGCAGATACGCAGTATTTT. Protein product: CASSLVAGLADTQYF. This chain joins TRBV7-2 and TRBJ2-3; TRBD2 matches 8 bases. This CDR3 region has 15 residues. Trimming took 1 base from V and 4 from J; bases not matched to a gene: 4. Germline values: CDR1 SGHTA, CDR2 FQGNSA.

The chain combines TRBV29-1 with TRBJ1-3; 8 nucleotides line up with TRBD1. Trimming removed 6 bases from V and 4 bases from J; junction bases left unmatched: 5. This CDR3 is 13 amino acids long. Germline V gives CDR1 SQVTM, CDR2 ANQGSEA. CDR3 sequence (DNA): TGCAGCGTGGTGACAGGGGCGGGAAACACCATATATTTT. This codes for CSVVTGAGNTIYF.

This clone came up once. The chain has TRBV7-2 and TRBJ2-3; 13 positions match TRBD2. This CDR3 is 18 amino acids long. The germline V gene encodes CDR1 SGHTA and CDR2 FQGNSA. The ends lost 1 base at V and 3 bases at J; junction bases unmatched: 7. Here the CDR3 DNA reads TGTGCCAGCAGCTTAGGCCTCACTAGCGGGGGGGAGACAGATACGCAGTATTTT. Translated: CASSLGLTSGGETDTQYF.

The chain is built from TRBV5-6 and TRBJ1-1, with 8 bases lining up with TRBD1. V was clipped by 3 bases and J by 4 bases; unmatched bases: 2. This CDR3 is built from 13 residues. Germline CDR1 is SGHDT and CDR2 is YYEEEE. The CDR3: CASSSGTGTEAFF. The DNA for the CDR3 is TGTGCCAGCAGCTCGGGGACAGGCACTGAAGCTTTCTTT.

The V and J genes are TRBV15 and TRBJ1-3; D may be TRBD1 (5 bases). This CDR3 comprises 12 residues. From germline, CDR1 is LNHNV and CDR2 YYDKDF (reference sequence). V lost 8 bases, J lost 5 bases, and 10 bases lay in between. This CDR3 is CATRGSRNTIYF. The CDR3 coding sequence is TGTGCCACCCGGGGGTCGAGAAACACCATATATTTT.